These T cell receptor beta chains were read from a single sample in a study of T cell repertoires in aging, cancer and after chemotherapy. A single record per CDR3 protein comes from TCRdb applying MiXCR to the multiplex PCR reads. This table holds 9,500 to 13,000 distinct CDR3 sequences, 25% to 30% found once. The material sequenced was blood. The receptors were sampled from a human donor in good health. CDR3s include the opening cysteine and the closing phenylalanine or tryptophan.

j_call v_call cdr3_aa
TRBJ2-4 TRBV19 CASSMDRAKNIQYF
TRBJ2-7 TRBV27 CASSLARGLDEQYF
TRBJ1-2 TRBV28 CASSSPGQVLGYTF
TRBJ2-5 TRBV10-1 CASSRDRDGKTQYF
TRBJ1-2 TRBV27 CASRGSGLAYGYTF
TRBJ1-5 TRBV20-1 CSARTQGGNQPQHF
TRBJ1-4 TRBV5-1 CASSLVTGGTNEKLFF
TRBJ2-1 TRBV29-1 CSVQGWSNNEQFF
TRBJ2-1 TRBV5-1 CASSLWVTGLAVYNEQFF
TRBJ2-1 TRBV12-3/TRBV12-4 CASSFRGSRLTYNEQFF
TRBJ2-3 TRBV7-6 CASSWTGRSTDTQYF
TRBJ1-1 TRBV28 CASSSLGHTEAFF
TRBJ1-5 TRBV28 CASTPLLAGASNQPQHF
TRBJ2-2 TRBV5-4 CASSTSGRSPGELFF
TRBJ2-3 TRBV28 CASSLQTGFTDTQYF
TRBJ2-6 TRBV19 CASSKGNVLTF
TRBJ2-5 TRBV6-5 CASSRGRQGFQETQYF
TRBJ2-7 TRBV6-5 CASKRESRNEQYF
TRBJ1-6 TRBV6-5 CASSMDVLTGGAPYNSPLHF
TRBJ1-2 TRBV27 CASSLGGTGGSFYGYTF
TRBJ1-6 TRBV6-5 CASSLIFRHPGTGVYAVDSPLHF
TRBJ2-7 TRBV7-2 CASSLSSGTGRYEQYF
TRBJ1-2 TRBV11-2 CASAGTASYGYTF
TRBJ2-1 TRBV7-9 CASSLRVFNEQFF
TRBJ1-1 TRBV5-4 CASSFSTGTEAFF
TRBJ2-3 TRBV12-3/TRBV12-4 CASSLSRGGYTQYF
TRBJ2-3 TRBV27 CASSHGQDTDTQYF
TRBJ1-6 TRBV20-1 CSARAGRVNSPLHF
TRBJ2-3 TRBV6-5 CASSYSETSDSTDTQYF
TRBJ1-5 TRBV27 CASSLSWGQPQHF
TRBJ1-1 TRBV12-3/TRBV12-4 CASSFGVGTEAFF
TRBJ1-6 TRBV5-1 CASSVGQGFSPLHF
TRBJ2-1 TRBV6-2/TRBV6-3 CASSYREYNEQFF
TRBJ2-2 TRBV6-5 CASSYQTRIGGELFF
TRBJ1-4 TRBV28 CASSLSGSEKLFF
TRBJ2-7 TRBV11-1 CASSLEQGYEQYF
TRBJ2-2 TRBV11-2 CASSFRQTGELFF
TRBJ1-2 TRBV7-9 CASSLVTVANYGYTF
TRBJ1-1 TRBV28 CASSSTGLNTEAFF
TRBJ2-2 TRBV29-1 CSVDTGEVTGELFF
TRBJ2-5 TRBV19 CASSTGTSGRETQYF
TRBJ2-7 TRBV11-2 CASSLDFYEQYF
TRBJ2-1 TRBV29-1 CSSESSGRGFEQFF
TRBJ2-7 TRBV5-1 CASSLWTASYEQYF
TRBJ2-7 TRBV5-6 CASSPDSYEQYF
TRBJ1-4 TRBV19 CASSIYGGLSEKLFF
TRBJ2-1 TRBV6-1 CASRQWNSYNEQFF
TRBJ2-3 TRBV10-3 CATVSGRGSTDTQYF
TRBJ2-3 TRBV20-1 CSTPRTSGNTDTQYF